The 24 T cell receptor beta chains below come from one sample, sequenced in a study of identical twins. Using its own MiXCR run on the 5' RACE reads, TCRdb lists one record per CDR3 protein. The data show roughly 1.6 million distinct CDR3 sequences, about 32% seen once. The sequenced material came from cord blood. These receptors were obtained from a newborn girl in good health.

J is TRBJ1-2 and V is TRBV20-1, with a tentative D call TRBD1 (6 bases). CDR1 is DFQATT and CDR2 is SNEGSKA in the germline V gene (reference sequence). The ends were cut back, 6 bases at V and 2 bases at J, with 16 bases in the middle. The CDR3 totals 14 residues. DNA of the CDR3: TGCAGTGCAATGGTGGGGGGCGAGAACTATGGCTACACCTTC. Encoded protein: CSAMVGGENYGYTF.

In the case of this clonotype: At one boundary the junction diverges from the germline segment, which might be a read error. The chain couples TRBV5-1 to TRBJ1-2; possibly TRBD1 for D (5 bases). CDR1 and CDR2 (germline): SGHRS, YFSETQ. The CDR3 covers 12 residues. DNA of the CDR3: TGCGCCAGCAGCCTGGAGGGGAATGGCTGCACCTTC. It codes for CASSLEGNGCTF.

This sequence joins TRBV24-1 and TRBJ2-6; 7 bases fit TRBD1. Germline V gene sequence: CDR1 KGHDR, CDR2 SFDVKD. The CDR3 runs to 17 residues. The ends lost 2 bases at V and 0 bases at J; junction bases unmatched: 3. In DNA form, the CDR3 reads TGTGCCACCAGTGATTCCGGGACAGCCTCTGGGGCCAACGTCCTGACTTTC. It translates to CATSDSGTASGANVLTF.

The J gene is TRBJ1-6, the V gene TRBV2; unclear D gene. The V end lost 6 bases, the J end lost 9 bases, and 15 bases lay between the germline ends. The CDR3 runs 14 residues. CDR1 SNHLY and CDR2 FYNNEI come from the germline V gene. CDR3 nucleotide sequence: TGTGCCAGCAGGGTCAACAGCCCCAGTTCACCCCTCCACTTT. It specifies CASRVNSPSSPLHF.

The CDR3 DNA sequence: TGTGCCAGCAGTGAACTAGGGGGCAATGGCTACACCTTC. Its protein product is CASSELGGNGYTF. This rearrangement joins TRBV25-1 to TRBJ1-2, with 7 positions matching TRBD1. V lost 2 bases and J lost 6; bases outside the gene matches: 3. CDR1 is MGHDK, CDR2 SYGVNS, per germline. CDR3 length: 13 amino acids.

V usage is TRBV30 and J usage is TRBJ2-1, with TRBD2 identical over 8 bases. V was pared by 1 base and J by 4 bases, with 3 bases of the junction left unmatched. The CDR3 totals 14 residues. Germline-derived CDR1 and CDR2 are GTSNPN and SVGIG (reference sequence). CDR3 sequence (DNA): TGTGCCTGGAGTGGCGGGGGGACGTACAATGAGCAGTTCTTC. Protein sequence: CAWSGGGTYNEQFF.

Only one count was recorded for this clonotype. One end of the junction varies from germline; a read error may be responsible. The chain uses TRBV5-1 and TRBJ2-1, with 10 nucleotides matching TRBD2. Germline values: CDR1 SGHRS, CDR2 YFSETQ. This CDR3 is built from 15 residues. This chain's CDR3 is CASSLGLAGIYERFF. In DNA form, the CDR3 reads TGCGCCAGCAGCTTGGGACTAGCGGGTATCTATGAGCGGTTCTTC.

This clonotype was seen at least ten times. This chain joins TRBV9 and TRBJ2-5; tentative D call: TRBD1 (5 bases). V lost 0 bases and J lost 5, with 8 bases in between. CDR1 is SGDLS and CDR2 is YYNGEE in the germline V gene. The CDR3 has 13 amino acids. CDR3 sequence (DNA): TGTGCCAGCAGCGTAGGCAGGGATGAGACCCAGTACTTC. This sequence encodes CASSVGRDETQYF.

The chain couples TRBV3-1 to TRBJ1-4; TRBD1 might be the D (6 bases). The CDR3 has 15 residues. The V and J ends lost 1 base and 8 bases respectively, with 14 bases between them. From germline, CDR1 is LGHDT and CDR2 YNNKEL (reference sequence). For the CDR3, the DNA is TGTGCCAGCAGCCAAGCCGGGACAAAGGGCGAAAAACTGTTTTTT. Translated, it gives CASSQAGTKGEKLFF. Full variable domain (missing parts from reference TRBV3-1 and TRBJ1-4): DTAVSQTPKYLVTQMGNDKSIKCEQNLGHDTMYWYKQDSKKFLKIMFSYNNKELIINETVPNRFSPKSPDKAHLNLHINSLELGDSAVYFCASSQAGTKGEKLFFGSGTQLSVL.

As concerns this clonotype: Given a much more abundant clone one base away, this may be a read error. V gene TRBV5-1 combines with J gene TRBJ2-7; perhaps D is TRBD1 or TRBD2 (6 bases each). The assigned J gene may be wrong: the sequence end matches TRBJ2-4 better. This CDR3 region has 14 residues. From germline, CDR1 is SGHRS and CDR2 YFSETQ. CDR3 DNA: TGCGCCAGCAGAGCAGTTGAAGGGGGAGGCATTCAGTACTTC. This translates into CASRAVEGGGIQYF.

This clonotype was detected only once. This may arise from a read error, as a much more abundant clone is one base away. This rearrangement joins TRBV29-1 to TRBJ2-1; weak D call: TRBD2 (6 bases). CDR3 size: 15 residues. Germline V gene sequence: CDR1 SQVTM, CDR2 ANQGSEA. With 7 bases removed from V and 2 bases from J, the gap between germline ends came to 18 bases. The CDR3 is CSARGQGGPYNEQFF. In DNA, the CDR3 is TGCAGCGCCCGAGGGCAGGGAGGCCCCTACAATGAGCAGTTCTTC.

This chain uses TRBV27 with TRBJ2-2; weak D call: TRBD1 (5 bases). Per the germline V gene, CDR1 is MNHEY and CDR2 is SMNVEV (reference sequence). The CDR3 is 15 residues long. V gave up 5 bases and J gave up 4 bases, with 14 bases separating them. CDR3 sequence reads: CASSKPGSGTGELFF. The CDR3 nucleotides are TGTGCCAGCAGTAAACCAGGGTCGGGCACCGGGGAGCTGTTTTTT.

This chain connects TRBV29-1 to TRBJ2-3; a weak D match, TRBD1 (5 bases). Germline CDR1 SQVTM, CDR2 ANQGSEA. V lost 5 bases to trimming and J lost 0 bases, with 15 bases between them. The length of the CDR3 is 15 residues. The CDR3 nucleotides read TGCAGCGTTTCTAGACAGTCCACTAGCACAGATACGCAGTATTTT. Translated, it gives CSVSRQSTSTDTQYF.

The rearrangement links TRBV29-1 to TRBJ2-1; D might be TRBD1 or TRBD2, each matching 5 bases. This CDR3 spans 13 amino acids. V lost 7 bases to trimming and J lost 6 bases, with 16 bases between them. Germline values: CDR1 SQVTM, CDR2 ANQGSEA. CDR3 loop: CSAEGENCNEQFF. DNA for the CDR3: TGCAGCGCCGAAGGGGAGAACTGCAATGAGCAGTTCTTC.

The chain couples TRBV2 to TRBJ2-5; D not resolved. The germline V and J ends were trimmed by 3 bases and 11 bases, with 10 bases remaining between them. This CDR3 is built from 11 residues. Germline loops: CDR1 SNHLY, CDR2 FYNNEI. CDR3 sequence reads: CASSEWNEQYF. The DNA of the CDR3 is TGTGCCAGCAGTGAGTGGAATGAGCAGTACTTC.

This clonotype was detected a few times. The gene calls are TRBV4-2 and TRBJ2-2; no reliable D call. Germline CDR1 and CDR2: LGHNA and YNFKEQ. This CDR3 is 16 amino acids long. The V and J ends lost 0 bases and 1 base respectively, with 9 bases between them. The CDR3 DNA is TGTGCCAGCAGCCAAGATGTACAGAAGAACACCGGGGAGCTGTTTTTT. This gives the protein CASSQDVQKNTGELFF.

The gene calls are TRBV2 and TRBJ1-1; D gene ambiguous. This CDR3 contains 15 residues. Germline CDR1 is SNHLY and CDR2 is FYNNEI. The V end lost 4 bases, the J end lost 0 bases, and 12 bases lay between the germline ends. The CDR3 DNA reads as TGTGCCAGCAGTGGCCGTCGGATAATGAACACTGAAGCTTTCTTT. Translated: CASSGRRIMNTEAFF.

This clonotype has a count of ten or more. The V and J genes are TRBV20-1 and TRBJ2-5, with 10 bases identical to TRBD2. V dropped 3 bases and J dropped 1; count of bases not matched to a gene: 5. This CDR3 is 15 amino acids long. Germline V gene data show CDR1 as DFQATT and CDR2 as SNEGSKA (reference sequence). The CDR3 sequence is CSARLAGDIQETQYF. Written as DNA, the CDR3 is TGCAGTGCTAGGCTAGCGGGGGATATCCAAGAGACCCAGTACTTC.

The chain links TRBV4-1 to TRBJ2-4; D is perhaps TRBD2 (6 bases). The CDR3 sequence is 14 residues long. V lost 2 bases and J 13 bases, leaving 18 bases between the germline ends. In germline, CDR1 is MGHRA, CDR2 YSYEKL. The CDR3 DNA follows: TGCGCCAGCAGCCAACCATTGCCGTACCGGGAGCAGTACTTC. It is translated as CASSQPLPYREQYF.

The DNA of the CDR3 is TGTGCCAGCAGCCACTTACCGGTTCGGGACCACTACCAAGAGACCCAGTACTTC. Its protein is CASSHLPVRDHYQETQYF. The rearrangement uses TRBV14 and TRBJ2-5, with D perhaps matching TRBD1 or TRBD2 (5 bases each). Germline assignment: CDR1 SGHDN and CDR2 FVKESK. V lost 3 bases to trimming and J lost 0 bases, with 20 bases between them. The CDR3 runs to 18 residues.

This CDR3 is CSAEAGMRARSNEQFF. The DNA of the CDR3 is TGCAGTGCCGAGGCGGGGATGAGGGCCCGGAGCAATGAGCAGTTCTTC. The chain combines TRBV20-1 with TRBJ2-1, with TRBD2 as a possible D gene (6 bases). In germline, CDR1 is DFQATT, CDR2 SNEGSKA (reference sequence). The CDR3 is made up of 16 amino acids. Trimming shortened V by 6 bases and J by 6 bases, and 24 bases separated the two germline ends.

This chain connects TRBV5-1 to TRBJ2-1; no firm D call. Germline V gene lookup returns CDR1 SGHRS and CDR2 YFSETQ. V lost 0 bases to trimming and J lost 0 bases, with 10 bases between them. This CDR3 region has 16 residues. CDR3 sequence reads: CASSLDRVSSYNEQFF. CDR3 in DNA: TGCGCCAGCAGCTTGGATCGGGTAAGCTCCTACAATGAGCAGTTCTTC.

This clonotype has only one observation. The chain carries TRBV28 and TRBJ2-7, with 10 positions matching TRBD1. CDR3 size: 15 residues. Trimming removed 6 bases from V and 2 bases from J; junction bases left unmatched: 7. Germline V gene data show CDR1 as MDHEN and CDR2 as SYDVKM. The CDR3: CASRPSTGGPYEQYF. CDR3 bases: TGTGCCAGCAGGCCCTCGACAGGGGGCCCCTACGAGCAGTACTTC.

V usage is TRBV20-1 and J usage is TRBJ2-5; D assignment may be TRBD1 or TRBD2 (5 bases each). From germline, CDR1 is DFQATT and CDR2 SNEGSKA (reference sequence). This CDR3 region has 15 residues. Deletions cut 6 bases from V and 1 base from J, with 18 bases between. The CDR3 DNA reads as TGCAGTGCCCTCACCGTTTCGGGGCGCCAAGAGACCCAGTACTTC. The encoded protein is CSALTVSGRQETQYF.